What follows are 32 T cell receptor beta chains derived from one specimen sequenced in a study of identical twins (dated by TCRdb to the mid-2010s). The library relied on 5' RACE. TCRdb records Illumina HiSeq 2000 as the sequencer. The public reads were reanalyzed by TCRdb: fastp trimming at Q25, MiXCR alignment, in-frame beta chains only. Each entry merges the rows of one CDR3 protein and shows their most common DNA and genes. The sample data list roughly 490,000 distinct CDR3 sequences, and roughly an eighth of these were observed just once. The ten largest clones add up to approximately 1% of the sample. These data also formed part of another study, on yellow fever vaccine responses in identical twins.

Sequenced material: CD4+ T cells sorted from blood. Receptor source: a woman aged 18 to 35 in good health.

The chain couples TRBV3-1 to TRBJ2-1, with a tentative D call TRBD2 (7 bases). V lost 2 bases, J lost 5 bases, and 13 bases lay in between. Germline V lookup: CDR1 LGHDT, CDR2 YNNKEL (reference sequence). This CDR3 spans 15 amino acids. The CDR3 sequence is CASSQWGGANNEQFF. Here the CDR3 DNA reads TGTGCCAGCAGCCAATGGGGGGGGGCGAACAATGAGCAGTTCTTC.

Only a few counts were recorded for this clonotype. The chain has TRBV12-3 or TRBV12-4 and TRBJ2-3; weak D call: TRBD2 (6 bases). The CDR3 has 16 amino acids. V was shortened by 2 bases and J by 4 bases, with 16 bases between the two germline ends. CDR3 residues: CASSLNWGGGADTQYF. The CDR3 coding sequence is TGTGCCAGCAGTTTAAATTGGGGAGGAGGAGCAGATACGCAGTATTTT.

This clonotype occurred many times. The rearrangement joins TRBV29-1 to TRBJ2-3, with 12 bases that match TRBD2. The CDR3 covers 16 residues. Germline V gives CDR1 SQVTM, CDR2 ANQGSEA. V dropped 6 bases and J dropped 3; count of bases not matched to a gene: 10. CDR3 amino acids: CSVAVPSGGGTDTQYF. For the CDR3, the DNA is TGCAGCGTCGCGGTCCCTAGCGGGGGGGGTACAGATACGCAGTATTTT.

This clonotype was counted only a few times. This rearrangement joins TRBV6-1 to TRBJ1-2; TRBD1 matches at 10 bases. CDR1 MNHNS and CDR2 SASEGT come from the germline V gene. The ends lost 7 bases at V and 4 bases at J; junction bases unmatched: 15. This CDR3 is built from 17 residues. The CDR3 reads CASIKVGTGESPYGYTF. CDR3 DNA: TGTGCCAGCATCAAGGTGGGGACAGGGGAGAGCCCCTATGGCTACACCTTC.

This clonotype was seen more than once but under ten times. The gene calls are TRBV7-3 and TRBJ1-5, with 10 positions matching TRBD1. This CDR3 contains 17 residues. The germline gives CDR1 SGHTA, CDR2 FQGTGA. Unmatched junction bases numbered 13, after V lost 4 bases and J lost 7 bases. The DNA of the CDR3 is TGTGCCAGCAGCTCGAGTCACCGGGACAGGGGTAGACAGCCCCAGCATTTT. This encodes CASSSSHRDRGRQPQHF. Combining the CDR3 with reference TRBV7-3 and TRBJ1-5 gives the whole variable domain GAGVSQTPSNKVTEKGKYVELRCDPISGHTALYWYRQSLGQGPEFLIYFQGTGAADDSGLPNDRFFAVRPEGSVSTLKIQRTERGDSAVYLCASSSSHRDRGRQPQHFGDGTRLSIL.

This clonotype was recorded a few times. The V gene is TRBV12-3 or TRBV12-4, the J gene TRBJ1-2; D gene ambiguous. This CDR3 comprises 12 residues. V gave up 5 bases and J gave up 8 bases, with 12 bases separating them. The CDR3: CASSLGYLGYTF. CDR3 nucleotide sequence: TGTGCCAGCAGTCTGGGGTATCTCGGCTACACCTTC.

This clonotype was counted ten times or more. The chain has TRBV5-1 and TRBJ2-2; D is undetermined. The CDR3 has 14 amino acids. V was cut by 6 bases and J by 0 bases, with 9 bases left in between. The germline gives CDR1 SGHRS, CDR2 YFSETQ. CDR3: CASKLGTNTGELFF. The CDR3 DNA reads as TGCGCCAGCAAATTGGGGACGAACACCGGGGAGCTGTTTTTT.

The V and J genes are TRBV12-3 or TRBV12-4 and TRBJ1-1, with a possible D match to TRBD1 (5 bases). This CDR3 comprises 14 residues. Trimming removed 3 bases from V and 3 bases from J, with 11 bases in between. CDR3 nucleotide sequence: TGTGCCAGCAGTTTTCGGGGGTGGGACACTGAAGCTTTCTTT. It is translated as CASSFRGWDTEAFF.

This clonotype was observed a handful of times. The CDR3 DNA sequence: TGCGCCAGCAGCGGGGCCGGTGGCCTCTCTCGCTACACCTTC. Translation gives CASSGAGGLSRYTF. V is TRBV5-1 and J is TRBJ1-2; D possibly corresponds to TRBD1 (5 bases). V was shortened by 4 bases and J by 9 bases, with 19 bases between the two germline ends. The CDR3 runs 14 residues. Per the germline V gene, CDR1 is SGHRS and CDR2 is YFSETQ.

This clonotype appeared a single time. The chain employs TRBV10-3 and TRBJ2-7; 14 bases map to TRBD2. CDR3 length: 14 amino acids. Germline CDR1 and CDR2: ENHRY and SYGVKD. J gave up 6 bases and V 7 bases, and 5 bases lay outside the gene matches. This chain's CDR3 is CAIKGLAGASEQYF. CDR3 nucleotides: TGTGCCATCAAGGGACTAGCGGGAGCATCCGAGCAGTACTTC.

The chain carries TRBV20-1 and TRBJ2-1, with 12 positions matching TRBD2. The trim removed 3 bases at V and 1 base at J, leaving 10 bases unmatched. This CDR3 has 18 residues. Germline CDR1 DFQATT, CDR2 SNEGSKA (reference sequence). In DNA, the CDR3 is TGCAGTGCTAGGACTAGCGGGGGCCTACCGGGATCCTACAATGAGCAGTTCTTC. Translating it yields CSARTSGGLPGSYNEQFF.

The CDR3 loop is CASSLTSGSVSGELFF. The CDR3 nucleotides read TGCGCCAGCAGCTTAACTAGCGGGAGTGTATCCGGGGAGCTGTTTTTT. The chain is built from TRBV5-1 and TRBJ2-2; 11 nucleotides align to TRBD2. J gave up 6 bases and V 2 bases, and 6 bases lay outside the gene matches. Per the germline V gene, CDR1 is SGHRS and CDR2 is YFSETQ. This CDR3 has 16 amino acids.

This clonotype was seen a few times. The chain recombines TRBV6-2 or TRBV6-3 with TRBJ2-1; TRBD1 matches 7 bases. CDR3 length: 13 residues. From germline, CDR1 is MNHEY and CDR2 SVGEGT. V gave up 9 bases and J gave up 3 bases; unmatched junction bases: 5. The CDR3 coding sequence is TGTGCCAGGGGGACAGATTTCTACAATGAGCAGTTCTTC. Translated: CARGTDFYNEQFF.

The CDR3 bases are TGTGCCAGCAGCCACCTGACAGGGGGGGGAGGAAACATTCAGTACTTC. Protein sequence: CASSHLTGGGGNIQYF. The chain employs TRBV3-1 and TRBJ2-4; 9 nucleotides align to TRBD1. The CDR3 extends over 16 amino acids. The J segment lost 6 bases and the V segment lost 3 bases, leaving 9 bases of the junction unmatched. The germline V gene has CDR1 LGHDT and CDR2 YNNKEL (reference sequence).

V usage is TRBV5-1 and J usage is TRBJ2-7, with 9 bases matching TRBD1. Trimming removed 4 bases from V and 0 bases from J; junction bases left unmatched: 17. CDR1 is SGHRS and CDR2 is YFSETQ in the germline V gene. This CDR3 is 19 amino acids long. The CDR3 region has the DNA TGCGCCAGCAGCCAGCGGACAGGGGCTTCATTTATCCTCTCCTACGAGCAGTACTTC. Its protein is CASSQRTGASFILSYEQYF.

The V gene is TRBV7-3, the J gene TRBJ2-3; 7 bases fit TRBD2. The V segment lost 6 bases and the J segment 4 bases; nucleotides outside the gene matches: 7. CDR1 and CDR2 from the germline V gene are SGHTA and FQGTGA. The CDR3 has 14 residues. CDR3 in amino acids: CASSPGGRSDTQYF. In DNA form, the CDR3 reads TGTGCCAGCAGTCCCGGGGGGAGGTCAGATACGCAGTATTTT.

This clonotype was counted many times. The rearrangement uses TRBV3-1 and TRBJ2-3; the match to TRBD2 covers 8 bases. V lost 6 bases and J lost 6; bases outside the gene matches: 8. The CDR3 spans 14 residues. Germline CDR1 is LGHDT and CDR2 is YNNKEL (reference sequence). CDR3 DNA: TGTGCCAGCAGACGGGAGGGAGCACCGGATACGCAGTATTTT. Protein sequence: CASRREGAPDTQYF.

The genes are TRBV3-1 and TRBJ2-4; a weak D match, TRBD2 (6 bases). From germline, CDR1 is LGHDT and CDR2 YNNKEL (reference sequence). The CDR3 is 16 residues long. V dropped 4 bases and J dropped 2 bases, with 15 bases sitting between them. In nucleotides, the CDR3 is TGTGCCAGCAGCCTGTACGGGACTGTTACCAAAAACATTCAGTACTTC. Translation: CASSLYGTVTKNIQYF.

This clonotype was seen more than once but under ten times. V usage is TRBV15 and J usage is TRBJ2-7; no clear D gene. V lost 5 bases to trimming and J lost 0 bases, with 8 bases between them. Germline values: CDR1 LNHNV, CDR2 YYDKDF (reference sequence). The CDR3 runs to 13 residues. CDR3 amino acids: CATSQSSSYEQYF. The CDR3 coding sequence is TGTGCCACCAGCCAGAGTAGCTCCTACGAGCAGTACTTC.

The CDR3 region has the DNA TGTGCCAGCAGCGCAACAGGGGAAGTCCCGAGTGAAGCTTTCTTT. Translating it yields CASSATGEVPSEAFF. This chain uses TRBV9 with TRBJ1-1; TRBD1 matches at 7 bases. Per germline, CDR1 SGDLS and CDR2 YYNGEE. The CDR3 runs 15 residues. V gave up 3 bases and J gave up 7 bases; unmatched junction bases: 12.

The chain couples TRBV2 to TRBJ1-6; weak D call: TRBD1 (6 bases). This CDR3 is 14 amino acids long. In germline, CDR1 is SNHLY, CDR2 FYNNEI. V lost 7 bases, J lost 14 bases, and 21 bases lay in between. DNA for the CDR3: TGTGCCAGCACCTGGGACACGGGCTTCGTGTCCCTCCACTTT. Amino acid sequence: CASTWDTGFVSLHF.

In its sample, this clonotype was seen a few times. The CDR3 coding sequence is TGTGCCAGCAGCAAACAGGGAAGCACAGATACGCAGTATTTT. Translated: CASSKQGSTDTQYF. V usage is TRBV7-2 and J usage is TRBJ2-3; TRBD1 might be the D (6 bases). Germline V CDR1 and CDR2: SGHTA, FQGNSA. Trimming left V 5 bases short and J 0 bases short, with 9 bases between. This CDR3 spans 14 amino acids.

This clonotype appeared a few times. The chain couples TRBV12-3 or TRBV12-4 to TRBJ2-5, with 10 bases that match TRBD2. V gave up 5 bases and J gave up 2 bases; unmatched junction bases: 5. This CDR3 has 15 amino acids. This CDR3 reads CASSIGTSEQETQYF. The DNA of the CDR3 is TGTGCCAGCAGTATCGGGACTAGCGAGCAAGAGACCCAGTACTTC.

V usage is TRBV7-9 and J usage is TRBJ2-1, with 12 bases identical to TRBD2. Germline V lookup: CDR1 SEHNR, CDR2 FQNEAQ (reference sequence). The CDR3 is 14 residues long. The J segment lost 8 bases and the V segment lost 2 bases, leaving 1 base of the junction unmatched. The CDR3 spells CASSLLAGGDEQFF. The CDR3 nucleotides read TGTGCCAGCAGCTTACTAGCGGGGGGGGATGAGCAGTTCTTC. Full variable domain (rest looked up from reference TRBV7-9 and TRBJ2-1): DTGVSQNPRHKITKRGQNVTFRCDPISEHNRLYWYRQTLGQGPEFLTYFQNEAQLEKSRLLSDRFSAERPKGSFSTLEIQRTEQGDSAMYLCASSLLAGGDEQFFGPGTRLTVL.

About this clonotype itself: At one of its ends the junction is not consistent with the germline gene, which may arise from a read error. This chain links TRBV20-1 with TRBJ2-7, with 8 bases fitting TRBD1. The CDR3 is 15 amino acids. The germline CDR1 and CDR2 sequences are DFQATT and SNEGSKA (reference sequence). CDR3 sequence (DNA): TGCAGTGCTAGTGCCAGGGGGCGAACGGTCTACCAGCAGTACTTC. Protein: CSASARGRTVYQQYF.

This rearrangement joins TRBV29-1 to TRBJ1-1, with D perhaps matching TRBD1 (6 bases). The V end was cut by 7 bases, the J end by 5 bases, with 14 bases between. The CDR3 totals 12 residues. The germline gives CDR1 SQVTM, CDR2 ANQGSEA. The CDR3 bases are TGCAGCGGGGCTAAACAGGGAACTGAAGCTTTCTTT. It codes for CSGAKQGTEAFF.

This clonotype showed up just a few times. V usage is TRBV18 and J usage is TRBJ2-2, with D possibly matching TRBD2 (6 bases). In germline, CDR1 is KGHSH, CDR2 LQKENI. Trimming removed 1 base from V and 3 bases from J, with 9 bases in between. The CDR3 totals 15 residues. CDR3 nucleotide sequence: TGTGCCAGCTCACCACGGGACTTACACACCGGGGAGCTGTTTTTT. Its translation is CASSPRDLHTGELFF.

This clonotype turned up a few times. The CDR3, as DNA: TGTGCCATCAGTGAGTCACAGACGGGGAACACTGAAGCTTTCTTT. Translating it yields CAISESQTGNTEAFF. The chain is built from TRBV10-3 and TRBJ1-1; D uncertain. Germline loops: CDR1 ENHRY, CDR2 SYGVKD. The CDR3 runs to 15 residues. V lost 0 bases and J lost 1, with 9 bases in between.

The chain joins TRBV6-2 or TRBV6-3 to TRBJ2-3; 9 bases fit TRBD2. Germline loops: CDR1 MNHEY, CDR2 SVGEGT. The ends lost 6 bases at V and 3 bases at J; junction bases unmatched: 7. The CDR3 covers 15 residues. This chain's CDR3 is CASRPSGMRTDTQYF. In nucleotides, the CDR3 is TGTGCCAGCAGACCTAGCGGGATGAGGACAGATACGCAGTATTTT.

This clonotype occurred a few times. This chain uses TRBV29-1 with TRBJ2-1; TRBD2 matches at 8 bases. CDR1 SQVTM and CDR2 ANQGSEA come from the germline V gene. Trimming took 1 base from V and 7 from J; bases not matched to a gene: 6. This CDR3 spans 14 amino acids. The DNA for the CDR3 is TGCAGCGTTGAAGCCGGGACTAGTTTGAATGAGCAGTTCTTC. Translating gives CSVEAGTSLNEQFF.

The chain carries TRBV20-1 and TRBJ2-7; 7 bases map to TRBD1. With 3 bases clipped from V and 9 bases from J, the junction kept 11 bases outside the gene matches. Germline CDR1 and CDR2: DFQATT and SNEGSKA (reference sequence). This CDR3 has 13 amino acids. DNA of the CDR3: TGCAGTGCTAGGCCCGGGGACAGACTCGTGCAGTACTTC. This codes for CSARPGDRLVQYF.

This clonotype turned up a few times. CDR3 sequence reads: CASSLGPGTGIHYEQYF. In nucleotides, the CDR3 is TGTGCCAGCAGCTTAGGGCCGGGGACAGGGATTCACTACGAGCAGTACTTC. The rearrangement uses TRBV7-2 and TRBJ2-7, with 9 bases aligning to TRBD1. This CDR3 is 17 amino acids long. Unmatched junction bases numbered 10, after V lost 1 base and J lost 3 bases. Germline assignment: CDR1 SGHTA and CDR2 FQGNSA.